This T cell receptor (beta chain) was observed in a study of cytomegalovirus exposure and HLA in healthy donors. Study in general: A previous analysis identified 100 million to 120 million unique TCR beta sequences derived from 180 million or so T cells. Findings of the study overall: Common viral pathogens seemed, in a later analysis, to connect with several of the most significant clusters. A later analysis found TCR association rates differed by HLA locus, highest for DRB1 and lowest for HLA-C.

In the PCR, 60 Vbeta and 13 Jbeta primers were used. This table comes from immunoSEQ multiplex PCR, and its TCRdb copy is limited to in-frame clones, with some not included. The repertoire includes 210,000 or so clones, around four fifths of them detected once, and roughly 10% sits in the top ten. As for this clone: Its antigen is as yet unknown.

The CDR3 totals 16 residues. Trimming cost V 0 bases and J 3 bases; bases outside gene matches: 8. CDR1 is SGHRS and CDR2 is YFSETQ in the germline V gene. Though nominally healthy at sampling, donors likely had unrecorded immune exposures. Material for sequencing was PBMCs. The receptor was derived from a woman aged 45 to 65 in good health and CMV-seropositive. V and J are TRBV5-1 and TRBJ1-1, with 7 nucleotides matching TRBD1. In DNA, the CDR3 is TGCGCCAGCAGCTTGGATCCGGGACAGACGGACACTGAAGCTTTCTTT. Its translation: CASSLDPGQTDTEAFF. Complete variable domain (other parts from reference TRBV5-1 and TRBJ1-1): KAGVTQTPRYLIKTRGQQVTLSCSPISGHRSVSWYQQTPGQGLQFLFEYFSETQRNKGNFPGRFSGRQFSNSRSEMNVSTLELGDSALYLCASSLDPGQTDTEAFFGQGTRLTVV.